The sequence of this T cell receptor beta chain was determined in a study of beta chain features in type 1 diabetes. This clone has a handful of counts. J lost 9 bases, V lost 6 bases, and 15 bases had no gene match. CDR3 length: 16 residues. CDR1 and CDR2 (germline): KGHSH, LQKENI. CD45RO/CCR7/CD25/CD127/CD95/CD27 sorting isolated CD4+ naive, central memory, regulatory and stem cell-like memory cells. Expressed TCRB transcripts got sequenced, as all isolated RNA was reverse transcribed. Using immunoSEQ multiplex PCR, the repertoire was profiled, and TCRdb retains in-frame clones only, with some absent. Found here are around 450,000 clones, about an eighth of them singletons; the top ten hold approximately 0.045%.

The chain joins TRBV18 to TRBJ2-1, with 9 positions matching TRBD1. Sequencing used naive CD4+ T cells from blood. The source of this sequence is a young woman in good health. The CDR3 DNA reads TGTGCCAGCTCCCCTCGGCGGGGACAGGGAGTCACTGAGCAGTTCTTC. Translation gives CASSPRRGQGVTEQFF.